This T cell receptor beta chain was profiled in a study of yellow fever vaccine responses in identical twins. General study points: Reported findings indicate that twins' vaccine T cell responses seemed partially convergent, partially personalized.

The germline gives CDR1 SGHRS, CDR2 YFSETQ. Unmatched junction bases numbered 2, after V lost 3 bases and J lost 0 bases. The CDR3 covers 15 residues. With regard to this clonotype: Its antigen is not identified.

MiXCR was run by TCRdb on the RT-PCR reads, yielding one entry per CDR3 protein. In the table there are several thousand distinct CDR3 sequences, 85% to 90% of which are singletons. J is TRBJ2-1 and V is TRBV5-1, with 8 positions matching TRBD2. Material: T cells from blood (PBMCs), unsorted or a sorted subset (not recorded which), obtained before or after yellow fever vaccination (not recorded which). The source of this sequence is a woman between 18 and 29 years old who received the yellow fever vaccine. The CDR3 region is CASSSAGGSYNEQFF. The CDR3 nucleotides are TGCGCCAGCAGCTCCGCGGGGGGCTCCTACAATGAGCAGTTCTTC.